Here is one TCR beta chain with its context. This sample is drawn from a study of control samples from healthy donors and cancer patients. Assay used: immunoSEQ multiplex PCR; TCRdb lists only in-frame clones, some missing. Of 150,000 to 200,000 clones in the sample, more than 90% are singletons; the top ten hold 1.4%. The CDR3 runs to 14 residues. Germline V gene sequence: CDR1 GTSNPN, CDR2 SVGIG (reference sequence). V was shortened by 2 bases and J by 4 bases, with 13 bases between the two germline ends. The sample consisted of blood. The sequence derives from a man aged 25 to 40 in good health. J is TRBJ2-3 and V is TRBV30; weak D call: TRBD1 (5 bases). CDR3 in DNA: TGTGCCTGGAGTCACGGACAAGGACCAGATACGCAGTATTTT. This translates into CAWSHGQGPDTQYF.